Each of the 25 T cell receptor beta chains below was sequenced from the same sample in a study of graft-versus-host responses after intestinal transplantation. The culture paired approximately 200,000 irradiated violet-dye-labeled stimulators with approximately 200,000 CFSE-labeled responders. Here immunoSEQ multiplex PCR was the method, and the copy in TCRdb shows in-frame clones only, minus some. The sample has fewer than 9,500 clones, approximately 30% seen once. This specimen was alloreactive CD8+ T cells from a mixed lymphocyte reaction culture, taken before transplantation. Subset reported: CFSE-low proliferating T cells sorted from roughly 6-day pre-transplant mixed lymphocyte reaction (GvH or HvG direction). These receptors originate from a human patient who was an organ donor for intestinal transplantation.

V and J are TRBV7-3 and TRBJ2-1; maybe TRBD2 (6 bases). The CDR3 length is 15 residues. Germline V gives CDR1 SGHTA, CDR2 FQGTGA. V lost 3 bases, J lost 2 bases, and 11 bases lay in between. The DNA of the CDR3 is TGTGCCAGCAGCTTCGGTGCGGGGACCTACAATGAGCAGTTCTTC. Protein product: CASSFGAGTYNEQFF.

The chain employs TRBV5-1 and TRBJ2-7; 8 nucleotides line up with TRBD1. Trimming removed 4 bases from V and 3 bases from J; junction bases left unmatched: 15. CDR3 length equals 17 residues. Germline assignment: CDR1 SGHRS and CDR2 YFSETQ. CDR3 amino acids: CASSTAPPTGVGYEQYF. CDR3 nucleotides: TGCGCCAGCAGCACTGCCCCCCCGACAGGGGTTGGCTACGAGCAGTACTTC.

This clone was recorded a few times. V gene TRBV9 combines with J gene TRBJ2-3; the D is unclear. V was cut by 4 bases and J by 4 bases, with 10 bases left in between. There are 13 residues in the CDR3. Germline V gene data show CDR1 as SGDLS and CDR2 as YYNGEE. In DNA, the CDR3 is TGTGCCAGCAGCCCACGACTCCCAGATACGCAGTATTTT. It specifies CASSPRLPDTQYF.

The genes are TRBV5-5 and TRBJ2-7, with D possibly matching TRBD1 (7 bases). V was trimmed by 3 bases and J by 4 bases, leaving 14 bases between them. The CDR3 loop spans 14 amino acids. From germline, CDR1 is SGHKS and CDR2 YYEKEE (reference sequence). The CDR3 nucleotides are TGTGCCAGCAGCTCGGAGGGGGCAGCGTACGAGCAGTACTTC. It is translated as CASSSEGAAYEQYF.

The rearrangement links TRBV27 to TRBJ2-1; TRBD1 might be the D (5 bases). Trimming took 0 bases from V and 5 from J, leaving 8 bases between them. The CDR3 is 14 residues long. Germline-derived CDR1 and CDR2 are MNHEY and SMNVEV (reference sequence). CDR3 residues: CASSLSGLHNEQFF. CDR3 nucleotide sequence: TGTGCCAGCAGTTTATCGGGGCTCCACAATGAGCAGTTCTTC.

This clone was observed a few times. This chain joins TRBV15 and TRBJ2-7, with D possibly being TRBD1 (5 bases). CDR1 LNHNV and CDR2 YYDKDF come from the germline V gene (reference sequence). V lost 2 bases and J 1 base, leaving 21 bases between the germline ends. The length of the CDR3 is 18 residues. Here the CDR3 reads CATSRLHPRTYRSYEQYF. As DNA, the CDR3 is TGTGCCACCAGCAGACTCCACCCGAGGACATACAGATCCTACGAGCAGTACTTC.

The chain carries TRBV13 and TRBJ2-1; D remains ambiguous. V gave up 1 base and J gave up 8 bases, with 9 bases separating them. This CDR3 is 13 amino acids long. Germline assignment: CDR1 PRHDT and CDR2 FYEKMQ (reference sequence). The DNA of the CDR3 is TGTGCCAGCAGCTTAGTCACCCTAGATGAGCAGTTCTTC. It yields the protein CASSLVTLDEQFF.

The rearrangement links TRBV19 to TRBJ1-5; 9 bases agree with TRBD1. J gave up 5 bases and V 9 bases, and 5 bases lay outside the gene matches. The CDR3 totals 13 residues. Germline CDR1 reads LNHDA; CDR2 reads SQIVND (reference sequence). In DNA form, the CDR3 reads TGTGCCAGCCCGGACAGGGGCCATCAGCCCCAGCATTTT. This codes for CASPDRGHQPQHF.

About this clone: With only one base between it and a far larger clone, this is likely a read error. This rearrangement joins TRBV30 to TRBJ1-1; D unresolved. The V end lost 2 bases, the J end lost 5 bases, and 9 bases lay between the germline ends. In germline, CDR1 is GTSNPN, CDR2 SVGIG (reference sequence). The CDR3 runs 12 residues. CDR3 residues: CAWSTGCTEAFF. The CDR3 region has the DNA TGTGCCTGGAGTACCGGTTGTACTGAAGCTTTCTTT.

V is TRBV6-5 and J is TRBJ1-2; 7 bases match TRBD1. CDR1 MNHEY and CDR2 SVGAGI come from the germline V gene. The CDR3 runs to 15 residues. V gave up 5 bases and J gave up 7 bases; unmatched junction bases: 13. CDR3 amino acids: CASSGIDRVLRGYTF. In nucleotides, the CDR3 is TGTGCCAGCAGTGGGATCGACAGGGTATTACGTGGCTACACCTTC.

Here the CDR3 reads CASSLALAHLSYNEQFF. CDR3 DNA: TGTGCCAGCAGCTTGGCCTTAGCCCACCTCTCCTACAATGAGCAGTTCTTC. The chain combines TRBV7-2 with TRBJ2-1; unclear D gene. The CDR3 has 17 amino acids. The germline CDR1 and CDR2 sequences are SGHTA and FQGNSA. The V end was cut by 3 bases, the J end by 0 bases, with 15 bases between. Supplemented by reference TRBV7-2 and TRBJ2-1, the full variable domain reads GAGVSQSPSNKVTEKGKDVELRCDPISGHTALYWYRQSLGQGLEFLIYFQGNSAPDKSGLPSDRFSAERTGGSVSTLTIQRTQQEDSAVYLCASSLALAHLSYNEQFFGPGTRLTVL.

The chain links TRBV29-1 to TRBJ2-7; the D is unclear. The germline V gene encodes CDR1 SQVTM and CDR2 ANQGSEA. Trimming took off 4 bases at V and 4 bases at J, with 14 bases between the two ends. CDR3 length equals 13 residues. The CDR3 sequence: CSVVRLAAYEQYF. In nucleotides, the CDR3 is TGCAGCGTTGTGCGACTGGCGGCATACGAGCAGTACTTC.

This clone was picked up a small number of times. The rearrangement links TRBV19 to TRBJ2-7; tentatively, D is TRBD2 (5 bases). The CDR3 runs 13 residues. The germline CDR1 and CDR2 sequences are LNHDA and SQIVND (reference sequence). Trimming took off 4 bases at V and 2 bases at J, with 9 bases between the two ends. Written as DNA, the CDR3 is TGTGCCAGTAGTACCGGGATGACCTACGAGCAGTACTTC. This gives the protein CASSTGMTYEQYF.

The chain recombines TRBV6-5 with TRBJ1-1; tentative D call: TRBD1 (5 bases). The CDR3 sequence is 11 residues long. Per germline, CDR1 MNHEY and CDR2 SVGAGI. V gave up 6 bases and J gave up 5 bases, with 7 bases separating them. CDR3 in amino acids: CASRGRTEAFF. The CDR3 coding sequence is TGTGCCAGCAGGGGGCGTACTGAAGCTTTCTTT.

The chain has TRBV13 and TRBJ2-1; 7 bases align to TRBD2. The CDR3 totals 15 residues. Trimming cost V 5 bases and J 4 bases; bases outside gene matches: 8. Looked up from germline, CDR1 is PRHDT and CDR2 is FYEKMQ (reference sequence). The CDR3 sequence is CASSAGREGYNEQFF. The CDR3 bases are TGTGCCAGCAGCGCCGGAAGGGAGGGTTACAATGAGCAGTTCTTC. Full variable domain (outside the CDR3, taken from reference TRBV13 and TRBJ2-1): AAGVIQSPRHLIKEKRETATLKCYPIPRHDTVYWYQQGPGQDPQFLISFYEKMQSDKGSIPDRFSAQQFSDYHSELNMSSLELGDSALYFCASSAGREGYNEQFFGPGTRLTVL.

The V and J genes are TRBV9 and TRBJ2-7; D is possibly TRBD2 (5 bases). CDR1 and CDR2 (germline): SGDLS, YYNGEE. V lost 3 bases to trimming and J lost 3 bases, with 10 bases between them. The CDR3 runs 13 residues. The CDR3 DNA reads as TGTGCCAGCAGCGCGACCCGGGGCTACGAGCAGTACTTC. As protein: CASSATRGYEQYF.

J is TRBJ1-1 and V is TRBV4-1; D gene ambiguous. Germline V lookup: CDR1 MGHRA, CDR2 YSYEKL. CDR3 length: 16 amino acids. V gave up 0 bases and J gave up 6 bases, with 17 bases separating them. CDR3 DNA: TGCGCCAGCAGCCAAGATGTAGGCACAGTGCGGGCTGAAGCTTTCTTT. Translated, it gives CASSQDVGTVRAEAFF.

By sample share, this clone is medium-sized (0.01 to 0.1%). The chain joins TRBV5-6 to TRBJ1-2, with TRBD1 identical over 7 bases. J gave up 8 bases and V 3 bases, and 10 bases lay outside the gene matches. The germline V gene encodes CDR1 SGHDT and CDR2 YYEEEE. This CDR3 spans 14 amino acids. The CDR3 reads CASSWGTPGGGYTF. CDR3 DNA sequence: TGTGCCAGCAGCTGGGGGACACCAGGGGGGGGCTACACCTTC.

This clone appeared once. V usage is TRBV11-2 and J usage is TRBJ2-5, with D perhaps matching TRBD2 (6 bases). The end of the DNA fits TRBJ2-7 better, so the J call may be wrong. This CDR3 has 16 amino acids. Germline V CDR1 and CDR2: SGHAT, FQNNGV. DNA for the CDR3: TGTGCCAGCAGCTTAGAACTAGCCGGTAGCACCTACGAGCAGTACTTC. As protein: CASSLELAGSTYEQYF.

The V and J genes are TRBV19 and TRBJ1-2; TRBD1 might be the D (6 bases). The V end was cut by 8 bases, the J end by 8 bases, with 18 bases between. Germline CDR1 and CDR2: LNHDA and SQIVND (reference sequence). This CDR3 has 13 residues. CDR3 sequence reads: CASQIGGLRGYTF. CDR3 in DNA: TGTGCCAGTCAAATCGGGGGGCTGAGAGGCTACACCTTC.

Sample share makes this clone medium-sized. The chain combines TRBV5-4 with TRBJ2-7; D gene uncertain. The CDR3 loop spans 12 amino acids. Between the trimmed V and J ends, which lost 4 bases and 3 bases, there was a span of 8 bases. Germline CDR1 reads SGHNT; CDR2 reads YYREEE (reference sequence). The CDR3 protein is CASSGTDYEQYF. CDR3 DNA sequence: TGTGCCAGCAGCGGAACAGACTACGAGCAGTACTTC.

This clone was detected only a few times. This chain links TRBV7-2 with TRBJ2-5; a weak D match, TRBD1 (5 bases). This CDR3 spans 12 amino acids. From germline, CDR1 is SGHTA and CDR2 FQGNSA. The V and J ends lost 9 bases and 0 bases respectively, with 8 bases between them. In nucleotides, the CDR3 is TGTGCCAGTCAGGGATACCAAGAGACCCAGTACTTC. It yields the protein CASQGYQETQYF.

This clone appeared a few times. J is TRBJ1-1 and V is TRBV7-6; D remains ambiguous. V was clipped by 4 bases and J by 1 base, with 13 bases between them. The germline CDR1 and CDR2 sequences are SGHVS and FNYEAQ. The CDR3 has 15 amino acids. The CDR3 here is CASSSEYRQNTEAFF. CDR3 bases: TGTGCCAGCAGCTCAGAGTACCGACAGAACACTGAAGCTTTCTTT.

Sample share makes this clone medium-sized. This chain joins TRBV27 and TRBJ2-7; a possible D gene is TRBD1 (5 bases). This CDR3 has 16 amino acids. V lost 1 base to trimming and J lost 2 bases, with 15 bases between them. Germline lookup yields CDR1 MNHEY and CDR2 SMNVEV (reference sequence). The chain's CDR3 is CASSLLGPTGPYEQYF. CDR3 coding DNA: TGTGCCAGCAGTTTATTGGGGCCGACGGGCCCCTACGAGCAGTACTTC.

This clone turned up a few times. V and J are TRBV9 and TRBJ1-1; D remains ambiguous. Deletions cut 0 bases from V and 4 bases from J, with 10 bases between. CDR3 length equals 14 residues. Germline CDR1 reads SGDLS; CDR2 reads YYNGEE. As DNA, the CDR3 is TGTGCCAGCAGCGTAGCGGAGGGTCTCACTGAAGCTTTCTTT. Its translation: CASSVAEGLTEAFF.